The sequence of this T cell receptor beta chain was determined in a study of shared clonotypes between healthy human individuals. Only CD45RO-negative cells positively selected for CCR7 counted as naive CD8 cells, so terminally differentiated effector memory CD45RA+ cells were excluded. Overall study results and limits: Between several donors, naive CD4 clonotypes were shared at a level of roughly 5.5%.

There are 13 residues in the CDR3. J was trimmed by 5 bases and V by 3 bases; bases with no gene match: 4. The germline CDR1 and CDR2 sequences are SGHAT and FQNNGV. Replicate PCRs from sorted subsets contained about 200 ng DNA, which is around 30,000 T cell genomes. TCRdb keeps only in-frame clones here, not all; method: immunoSEQ multiplex PCR. Of under 2,000,000 clones listed, around 96% are singletons. Regarding this clone: No antigen is known for it.

The receptor was derived from a young man in good health. J is TRBJ2-7 and V is TRBV11-2; TRBD1 aligns across 7 bases. Sequences were obtained from naive CD8+ T cells sorted from blood. The CDR3 here is CASSFGTAHEQYF. CDR3 nucleotide sequence: TGTGCCAGCAGCTTCGGGACAGCCCACGAGCAGTACTTC.